Listed here are 23 T cell receptor beta chains from one sample, sequenced in a study of shared clonotypes between healthy human individuals. Profiled with immunoSEQ multiplex PCR; TCRdb holds only in-frame clones, not every one. The sample includes hundreds of thousands of clones, around three quarters seen only once; the top ten take 12%. Material for sequencing was PBMCs. These receptors came from a woman aged 40 to 50 in good health. Some clones in this sample may be carry-over from other donors' samples.

V is TRBV9 and J is TRBJ2-1; 9 bases fit TRBD2. Germline assignment: CDR1 SGDLS and CDR2 YYNGEE. The CDR3 is 18 amino acids. V dropped 0 bases and J dropped 0; count of bases not matched to a gene: 7. The CDR3 is CASSVDGRSGSSYNEQFF. The CDR3 DNA is TGTGCCAGCAGCGTAGACGGGCGTAGCGGGAGCTCCTACAATGAGCAGTTCTTC.

The V and J genes are TRBV2 and TRBJ1-5; 9 bases map to TRBD1. With V trimmed by 5 bases and J by 12 bases, 11 bases remained unmatched. Germline CDR1 and CDR2: SNHLY and FYNNEI. The CDR3 has 14 amino acids. The CDR3 DNA reads as TGTGCCAGCAGTCCGCGATGGACAGGGGAACTCCAGCATTTT. It translates to CASSPRWTGELQHF.

This clone was counted between two and nine times. The chain is built from TRBV11-2 and TRBJ1-5; 7 bases fit TRBD1. The germline V gene has CDR1 SGHAT and CDR2 FQNNGV. V was clipped by 1 base and J by 3 bases; unmatched bases: 3. The CDR3 consists of 15 residues. CDR3 sequence reads: CASSLGQGLNQPQHF. The CDR3 nucleotides are TGTGCCAGCAGCTTAGGACAGGGCCTCAATCAGCCCCAGCATTTT. The complete variable domain, with remaining parts taken from reference TRBV11-2 and TRBJ1-5, reads EAGVAQSPRYKIIEKRQSVAFWCNPISGHATLYWYQQILGQGPKLLIQFQNNGVVDDSQLPKDRFSAERLKGVDSTLKIQPAKLEDSAVYLCASSLGQGLNQPQHFGDGTRLSIL.

This clone was detected ten times or more. The J gene is TRBJ2-1, the V gene TRBV6-4; tentative D call: TRBD1 (6 bases). CDR3 length: 13 amino acids. V lost 6 bases and J lost 4, with 10 bases in between. Germline V CDR1 and CDR2: MRHNA, SNTAGT. CDR3 nucleotides: TGTGCCAGCAGCCCTGACAGGTACAATGAGCAGTTCTTC. Amino acid sequence: CASSPDRYNEQFF.

Of note for this clone: The junction and the germline gene differ at one end; a read error may be behind it. This sequence joins TRBV5-1 and TRBJ2-5; TRBD2 agrees at 14 bases. Germline CDR1 reads SGHRS; CDR2 reads YFSETQ. This CDR3 region has 17 residues. CDR3 DNA sequence: TGCGCCAGCAGCCGCGGACTAGCGGGAGGAGTCCAAGAGACTCAGTACTTC. Translation: CASSRGLAGGVQETQYF.

CDR3 coding DNA: TGCGCCAGCAGTCACTACAGCGGGAGGCCGAGGCGCAATGAGCAGTTCTTC. Protein sequence: CASSHYSGRPRRNEQFF. The J gene is TRBJ2-1, the V gene TRBV23-1; TRBD2 matches 9 bases. TRBV23-1 is identified as an open reading frame with a role that is uncertain. The CDR3 consists of 17 residues. V shed 3 bases and J 6 bases; nucleotides not matched to a gene: 12.

The rearrangement links TRBV18 to TRBJ1-5; the D gene is possibly TRBD1 (6 bases). CDR1 is KGHSH, CDR2 LQKENI, per germline. This CDR3 comprises 14 residues. V was cut by 6 bases and J by 3 bases, with 12 bases left in between. The CDR3 protein is CASSRQESNQPQHF. The CDR3 DNA reads as TGTGCCAGCTCGCGACAGGAGTCCAATCAGCCCCAGCATTTT.

The chain has TRBV27 and TRBJ2-2, with unresolved D. Germline CDR1 reads MNHEY; CDR2 reads SMNVEV (reference sequence). The V and J ends lost 5 bases and 7 bases respectively, with 11 bases between them. The CDR3 is made up of 13 amino acids. The CDR3 reads CASSARLDGELFF. CDR3 DNA sequence: TGTGCCAGCAGTGCCCGGCTTGACGGGGAGCTGTTTTTT.

This clone was observed a few times. The V and J genes are TRBV7-6 and TRBJ2-3, with 9 bases fitting TRBD1. Germline assignment: CDR1 SGHVS and CDR2 FNYEAQ. The CDR3 runs 16 residues. Unmatched junction bases numbered 10, after V lost 5 bases and J lost 4 bases. This CDR3 reads CASSPRGQGGADTQYF. The DNA for the CDR3 is TGTGCCAGCAGCCCCCGGGGACAGGGTGGAGCAGATACGCAGTATTTT.

This clone was counted only a few times. This sequence joins TRBV15 and TRBJ1-4, with D tentatively TRBD1 (5 bases). The CDR3 length is 15 residues. Germline V gene data show CDR1 as LNHNV and CDR2 as YYDKDF (reference sequence). Trimming pared 1 base from V and 5 bases from J, leaving 11 bases between. The CDR3 here is CATSRAMSGNEKLFF. CDR3 sequence (DNA): TGTGCCACCAGCAGAGCAATGTCAGGGAATGAAAAACTGTTTTTT.

CDR3 nucleotides: TGTGCCAGTAGTCCCCATCGAAACACCATATATTTT. This codes for CASSPHRNTIYF. This chain connects TRBV19 to TRBJ1-3; D is unresolved. Trimming removed 5 bases at V and 5 bases at J, with 7 bases between. The CDR3 totals 12 residues. Germline-derived CDR1 and CDR2 are LNHDA and SQIVND (reference sequence). Together with reference TRBV19 and TRBJ1-3, the CDR3 gives the full variable domain: DGGITQSPKYLFRKEGQNVTLSCEQNLNHDAMYWYRQDPGQGLRLIYYSQIVNDFQKGDIAEGYSVSREKKESFPLTVTSAQKNPTAFYLCASSPHRNTIYFGEGSWLTVV.

The gene calls are TRBV5-1 and TRBJ2-7; D possibly uses TRBD1 or TRBD2 (5 bases each). The germline gives CDR1 SGHRS, CDR2 YFSETQ. V gave up 4 bases and J gave up 1 base, with 12 bases separating them. This CDR3 has 14 residues. DNA of the CDR3: TGCGCCAGCAGCCAGGGACGCCCTTCCTACGAGCAGTACTTC. Translation gives CASSQGRPSYEQYF.

Of note for this clone: A clone one base away is much larger, so this may be a read error. The rearrangement links TRBV30 to TRBJ2-1; D ambiguous. The CDR3 consists of 13 residues. CDR1 GTSNPN and CDR2 SVGIG come from the germline V gene (reference sequence). CDR3 DNA sequence: TGTGCCTGGGAGAACGCAGTTTACAGTGAGCAGTTCTTC. Encoded protein: CAWENAVYSEQFF.

The J gene is TRBJ1-2, the V gene TRBV5-1, with D hard to call. Germline V gives CDR1 SGHRS, CDR2 YFSETQ. V gave up 0 bases and J gave up 8 bases, with 5 bases separating them. The CDR3 contains 11 residues. The CDR3 DNA is TGCGCCAGCAGCTTGGCCGGAGGCTACACCTTC. It yields the protein CASSLAGGYTF.

The J gene is TRBJ1-2, the V gene TRBV28; D is ambiguous. The CDR3 loop spans 13 amino acids. The V gene lost 2 bases and the J gene lost 4 bases, with 8 bases spanning the gap. Germline lookup yields CDR1 MDHEN and CDR2 SYDVKM. The CDR3 nucleotides are TGTGCCAGCAGTTTACAGTTCTCCTATGGCTACACCTTC. The encoded protein is CASSLQFSYGYTF.

The chain uses TRBV5-1 and TRBJ1-5; D possibly corresponds to TRBD1 (5 bases). This CDR3 has 13 amino acids. V was trimmed by 3 bases and J by 7 bases, leaving 11 bases between them. From germline, CDR1 is SGHRS and CDR2 YFSETQ. CDR3 sequence reads: CASSSGLEQPQHF. In DNA form, the CDR3 reads TGCGCCAGCAGCTCGGGACTCGAACAGCCCCAGCATTTT.

As regards this clone: Additional DNA sequences in this sample encode the identical CDR3. The CDR3: CASSLDGGNQPQHF. The CDR3 coding sequence is TGCGCCAGCAGCTTGGACGGTGGCAATCAGCCCCAGCATTTT. V gene TRBV5-1 combines with J gene TRBJ1-5, with D hard to call. The CDR3 spans 14 residues. Germline V gives CDR1 SGHRS, CDR2 YFSETQ. Trimming cost V 0 bases and J 2 bases, with 6 bases left between them.

The CDR3 DNA follows: TGTGCCAGCAGCTCGCCGACTAGCGGGGTAGGGGATACGCAGTATTTT. It is translated as CASSSPTSGVGDTQYF. The rearrangement joins TRBV5-6 to TRBJ2-3; 11 nucleotides line up with TRBD2. The germline CDR1 and CDR2 sequences are SGHDT and YYEEEE. The CDR3 contains 16 residues. V gave up 3 bases and J gave up 6 bases; unmatched junction bases: 9. The variable domain in full, with the rest retrieved from reference TRBV5-6 and TRBJ2-3, is DAGVTQSPTHLIKTRGQQVTLRCSPKSGHDTVSWYQQALGQGPQFIFQYYEEEERQRGNFPDRFSGHQFPNYSSELNVNALLLGDSALYLCASSSPTSGVGDTQYFGPGTRLTVL.

The chain couples TRBV30 to TRBJ2-4; D is undetermined. Germline V lookup: CDR1 GTSNPN, CDR2 SVGIG (reference sequence). The CDR3 length is 14 residues. V lost 1 base and J 0 bases, leaving 7 bases between the germline ends. CDR3 amino acids: CAWSGHLAKNIQYF. The CDR3 DNA reads as TGTGCCTGGAGTGGGCACCTAGCCAAAAACATTCAGTACTTC.

This clone showed up many times. The chain employs TRBV6-5 and TRBJ1-3; D gene uncertain. Looked up from germline, CDR1 is MNHEY and CDR2 is SVGAGI. The CDR3 totals 13 residues. Trimming shortened V by 8 bases and J by 4 bases, and 12 bases separated the two germline ends. CDR3 amino acids: CASCPSGGNTIYF. As DNA, the CDR3 is TGTGCCAGCTGTCCTTCTGGGGGAAACACCATATATTTT.

A note on this clone: A far larger clone is only one base removed, so a read error is likely. Different DNA sequences within this sample yield the same CDR3. The CDR3 DNA is TGTGCCAGCTCACCGCGCGGGGACGGCTACACTGAAGCTTTCTTT. It yields the protein CASSPRGDGYTEAFF. The chain has TRBV18 and TRBJ1-1; D perhaps matches TRBD1 (5 bases). CDR1 KGHSH and CDR2 LQKENI come from the germline V gene. Trimming took off 3 bases at V and 3 bases at J, with 14 bases between the two ends. The CDR3 length is 15 residues.

The chain employs TRBV6-1 and TRBJ2-7; 11 bases match TRBD2. The CDR3 is made up of 19 amino acids. J was trimmed by 5 bases and V by 1 base; bases with no gene match: 16. Germline V gene sequence: CDR1 MNHNS, CDR2 SASEGT. The CDR3 DNA follows: TGTGCCAGCAGTGAAGTTAATAGCGGGAGGGCCGGGAGGAGGCACGAGCAGTACTTC. Its protein product is CASSEVNSGRAGRRHEQYF.

This clone was seen a single time. The chain uses TRBV25-1 and TRBJ2-1; 8 nucleotides line up with TRBD2. V lost 7 bases to trimming and J lost 9 bases; unmatched junction nucleotides: 11. CDR1 and CDR2 from the germline V gene are MGHDK and SYGVNS. This CDR3 is 14 amino acids long. In DNA form, the CDR3 reads TGTGCCAGCATTCCTCGGACTAGCATGGGTGAGCAGTTCTTC. Translation gives CASIPRTSMGEQFF.